This note documents a single TCR beta chain sequence. This entry comes from a study of shared clonotypes between healthy human individuals. V was shortened by 10 bases and J by 0 bases, with 15 bases between the two germline ends. The CDR3 has 14 amino acids. Germline V gives CDR1 LNHDA, CDR2 SQIVND (reference sequence). At the deep level, the assay was run. It was across several immunoSEQ plates that each subset's genomic DNA was evenly split. Only in-frame clones appear in the TCRdb table, and some are missing; sequencing was by immunoSEQ multiplex PCR. This sample has around 2.1 million clones, with approximately 94% found just once. CD8 cells regarded as naive lacked CD45RO, were positively chosen for CCR7, and omitted terminally differentiated effector memory CD45RA+ cells.

Sequenced sample: naive CD8+ T cells from PBMCs. The gene calls are TRBV19 and TRBJ1-1; D might be TRBD1 (6 bases). The sequence was collected from a man younger than 30 in good health. Some clones in this sample may be carry-over from other donors' samples. The chain's CDR3 is CAISRGSLNTEAFF. Here the CDR3 DNA reads TGTGCCATCTCGAGGGGGAGCTTGAACACTGAAGCTTTCTTT. The full variable domain, with the rest looked up from reference TRBV19 and TRBJ1-1, is DGGITQSPKYLFRKEGQNVTLSCEQNLNHDAMYWYRQDPGQGLRLIYYSQIVNDFQKGDIAEGYSVSREKKESFPLTVTSAQKNPTAFYLCAISRGSLNTEAFFGQGTRLTVV.